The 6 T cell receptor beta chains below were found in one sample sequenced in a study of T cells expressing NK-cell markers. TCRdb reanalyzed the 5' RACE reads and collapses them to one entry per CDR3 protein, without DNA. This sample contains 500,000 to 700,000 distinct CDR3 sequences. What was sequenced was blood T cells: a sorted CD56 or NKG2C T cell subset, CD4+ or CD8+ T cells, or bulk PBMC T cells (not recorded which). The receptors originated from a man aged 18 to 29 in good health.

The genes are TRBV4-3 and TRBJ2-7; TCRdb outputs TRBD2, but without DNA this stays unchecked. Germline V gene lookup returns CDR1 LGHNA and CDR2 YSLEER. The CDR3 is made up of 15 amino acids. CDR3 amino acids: CASSQGLAGGYEQYF.

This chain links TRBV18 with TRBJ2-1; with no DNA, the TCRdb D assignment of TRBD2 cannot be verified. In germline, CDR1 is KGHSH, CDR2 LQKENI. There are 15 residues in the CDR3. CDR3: CASSPPGTAFNEQFF.

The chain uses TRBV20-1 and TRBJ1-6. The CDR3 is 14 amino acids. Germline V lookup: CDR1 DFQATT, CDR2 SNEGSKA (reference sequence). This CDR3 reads CSARGGTSGSPLHF.

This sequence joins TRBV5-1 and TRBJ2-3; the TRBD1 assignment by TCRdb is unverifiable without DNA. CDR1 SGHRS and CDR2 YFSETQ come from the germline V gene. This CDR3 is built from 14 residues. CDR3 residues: CASSLGQGQDTQYF.

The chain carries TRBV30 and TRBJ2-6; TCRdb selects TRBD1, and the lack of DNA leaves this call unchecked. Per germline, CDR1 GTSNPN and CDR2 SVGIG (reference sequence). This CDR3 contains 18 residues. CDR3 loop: CAWSVGGTVRSGANVLTF.

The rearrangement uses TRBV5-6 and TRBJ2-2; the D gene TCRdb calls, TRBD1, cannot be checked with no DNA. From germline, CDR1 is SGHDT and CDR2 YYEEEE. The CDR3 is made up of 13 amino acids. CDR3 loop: CASSWTGVGELFF.